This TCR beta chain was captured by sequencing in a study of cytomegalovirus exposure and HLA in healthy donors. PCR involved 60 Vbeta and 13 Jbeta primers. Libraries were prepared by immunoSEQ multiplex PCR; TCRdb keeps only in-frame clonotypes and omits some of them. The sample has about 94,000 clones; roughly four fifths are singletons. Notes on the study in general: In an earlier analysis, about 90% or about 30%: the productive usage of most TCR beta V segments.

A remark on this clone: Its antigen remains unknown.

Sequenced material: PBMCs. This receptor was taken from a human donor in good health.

The CDR3 protein is CASSPNRGGAGYNEQFF. In nucleotides, the CDR3 is TGTGCCAGCAGTCCCAACAGGGGAGGTGCAGGCTACAATGAGCAGTTCTTC. The chain is built from TRBV28 and TRBJ2-1, with D possibly being TRBD1 (7 bases). From germline, CDR1 is MDHEN and CDR2 SYDVKM. This CDR3 is 17 amino acids long. V lost 5 bases and J lost 3, with 20 bases in between. Full variable domain (remainder filled in from reference TRBV28 and TRBJ2-1): DVKVTQSSRYLVKRTGEKVFLECVQDMDHENMFWYRQDPGLGLRLIYFSYDVKMKEKGDIPEGYSVSREKKERFSLILESASTNQTSMYLCASSPNRGGAGYNEQFFGPGTRLTVL.